These 31 T cell receptor beta chains came from one sample sequenced in a study of CD8 T cells in acute hepatitis C reinfection. Time point meaning: naive CD8 control sorted from an acute-time-point sample. TCRdb's table, derived via immunoSEQ multiplex PCR, lists solely in-frame clones and lacks some. The sample contains some 38,000 clones, just under 90% of which appear only once. Source material: naive CD8+ T cells from PBMCs. The origin of the receptors is a man under 40 with chronic hepatitis C.

The chain joins TRBV4-3 to TRBJ1-5; D not certain. The CDR3 covers 16 residues. Germline-derived CDR1 and CDR2 are LGHNA and YSLEER. V lost 0 bases and J 2 bases, leaving 11 bases between the germline ends. This CDR3 is CASSQERVTRNQPQHF. Here the CDR3 DNA reads TGCGCCAGCAGCCAAGAGCGAGTCACACGCAATCAGCCCCAGCATTTT.

V and J are TRBV9 and TRBJ2-1; D remains ambiguous. CDR3 length equals 14 residues. Germline assignment: CDR1 SGDLS and CDR2 YYNGEE. Deletions cut 0 bases from V and 5 bases from J, with 9 bases between. In DNA, the CDR3 is TGTGCCAGCAGCGTAGGGGGTCCCCACAATGAGCAGTTCTTC. This gives the protein CASSVGGPHNEQFF.

The chain links TRBV12-5 to TRBJ1-2; D not resolved. Germline V gives CDR1 LGHNT, CDR2 FRNRAP. The CDR3 consists of 15 residues. V shed 1 base and J shed 7 bases, with 16 bases lying between them. DNA of the CDR3: TGTGCTAGTGGTTTGGACATAGGGAGGATGGGTGGCTACACCTTC. Protein product: CASGLDIGRMGGYTF.

The chain recombines TRBV19 with TRBJ1-1; D not certain. CDR1 is LNHDA, CDR2 SQIVND, per germline (reference sequence). CDR3 length: 13 amino acids. Trimming left V 5 bases short and J 1 base short, with 8 bases between. The CDR3 is CASSVLQNTEAFF. CDR3 coding DNA: TGTGCCAGTAGTGTGCTTCAGAACACTGAAGCTTTCTTT.

The rearrangement links TRBV6-5 to TRBJ2-5, with no clear D. From germline, CDR1 is MNHEY and CDR2 SVGAGI. The CDR3 has 14 amino acids. The ends were cut back, 0 bases at V and 4 bases at J, with 9 bases in the middle. CDR3 sequence: CASSYSYGAETQYF. The CDR3 nucleotides are TGTGCCAGCAGTTACTCGTACGGCGCAGAGACCCAGTACTTC.

The genes are TRBV30 and TRBJ1-2; 9 bases match TRBD1. This CDR3 has 11 amino acids. Germline lookup yields CDR1 GTSNPN and CDR2 SVGIG (reference sequence). The CDR3 spells CASDRGFGYTF. CDR3 sequence (DNA): TGTGCGTCGGACAGGGGATTTGGCTACACCTTC.

The CDR3 coding sequence is TGTGCCAGCAGTTACCTTATCCAAGGGTATGAAGCTTTCTTT. This codes for CASSYLIQGYEAFF. The chain links TRBV6-5 to TRBJ1-1, with no clear D. Germline CDR1 MNHEY, CDR2 SVGAGI. Trimming pared 2 bases from V and 7 bases from J, leaving 14 bases between. CDR3 length equals 14 residues.

The chain has TRBV5-6 and TRBJ2-3; tentative D call: TRBD1 (6 bases). The V gene lost 0 bases and the J gene lost 4 bases, with 9 bases spanning the gap. The CDR3 has 14 residues. Germline loops: CDR1 SGHDT, CDR2 YYEEEE. CDR3 in DNA: TGTGCCAGCAGCTTGGTAACAGGGCCAGATACGCAGTATTTT. This gives the protein CASSLVTGPDTQYF.

This chain connects TRBV7-9 to TRBJ2-7; 7 bases are shared with TRBD1. This CDR3 comprises 18 residues. Germline-derived CDR1 and CDR2 are SEHNR and FQNEAQ (reference sequence). After removal of 3 bases from V and 2 bases from J, the junction contained 16 bases not matched to a gene. DNA for the CDR3: TGTGCCAGCAGCTTGGGCTACGAGAGAGGCGACAGGGCCTACGAGCAGTACTTC. Translating it yields CASSLGYERGDRAYEQYF.

The chain links TRBV6-1 to TRBJ1-2; no clear D. Looked up from germline, CDR1 is MNHNS and CDR2 is SASEGT. V was shortened by 7 bases and J by 4 bases, with 13 bases between the two germline ends. The CDR3 runs to 13 residues. The CDR3 spells CASILTDAYGYTF. CDR3 DNA sequence: TGTGCCAGCATCTTGACGGATGCCTATGGCTACACCTTC.

The chain is built from TRBV7-9 and TRBJ2-7, with unresolved D. Germline loops: CDR1 SEHNR, CDR2 FQNEAQ (reference sequence). V was clipped by 8 bases and J by 2 bases, with 13 bases between them. The CDR3 length is 13 residues. As DNA, the CDR3 is TGTGCCAGCCGACCCACGGGTACCTACGAGCAGTACTTC. Protein sequence: CASRPTGTYEQYF. Looking up the rest from reference TRBV7-9 and TRBJ2-7 gives the full variable domain: DTGVSQNPRHKITKRGQNVTFRCDPISEHNRLYWYRQTLGQGPEFLTYFQNEAQLEKSRLLSDRFSAERPKGSFSTLEIQRTEQGDSAMYLCASRPTGTYEQYFGPGTRLTVT.

The rearrangement links TRBV5-4 to TRBJ2-1; D unresolved. Germline V lookup: CDR1 SGHNT, CDR2 YYREEE (reference sequence). The V end was cut by 0 bases, the J end by 8 bases, with 3 bases between. The CDR3 contains 11 residues. CDR3 loop: CASSLGYEQFF. CDR3 DNA sequence: TGTGCCAGCAGCTTGGGTTATGAGCAGTTCTTC.

The CDR3 bases are TGCGCCAGCAGCCAAGCCCTACTGGGTGAGCAGTTCTTC. Amino acid sequence: CASSQALLGEQFF. The rearrangement joins TRBV4-3 to TRBJ2-1; the D is unclear. The CDR3 sequence is 13 residues long. The germline V gene encodes CDR1 LGHNA and CDR2 YSLEER. V lost 1 base and J lost 9, with 10 bases in between.

This chain uses TRBV5-1 with TRBJ1-4; D is undetermined. Looked up from germline, CDR1 is SGHRS and CDR2 is YFSETQ. This CDR3 comprises 16 residues. V dropped 7 bases and J dropped 1 base, with 17 bases sitting between them. The CDR3 nucleotides read TGCGCCAGCCGGGAAGGACGCCCGCTAACTAATGAAAAACTGTTTTTT. Its protein is CASREGRPLTNEKLFF.

As concerns this clone: This CDR3 is also generated by other DNA sequences in the sample. This sequence joins TRBV11-2 and TRBJ1-5; D not certain. This CDR3 spans 13 amino acids. Germline values: CDR1 SGHAT, CDR2 FQNNGV. Trimming removed 1 base at V and 4 bases at J, with 5 bases between. The CDR3 sequence: CASSLGQNQPQHF. CDR3 bases: TGTGCCAGCAGCTTAGGCCAGAATCAGCCCCAGCATTTT. Together with reference TRBV11-2 and TRBJ1-5, the CDR3 gives the full variable domain: EAGVAQSPRYKIIEKRQSVAFWCNPISGHATLYWYQQILGQGPKLLIQFQNNGVVDDSQLPKDRFSAERLKGVDSTLKIQPAKLEDSAVYLCASSLGQNQPQHFGDGTRLSIL.

This chain uses TRBV7-6 with TRBJ2-1; D is uncertain. The CDR3 consists of 14 residues. The V gene's germline CDR1 is SGHVS and CDR2 FNYEAQ. The V and J ends lost 5 bases and 5 bases respectively, with 13 bases between them. The CDR3 coding sequence is TGTGCCAGCAGCCATAACAGCCCTAACAATGAGCAGTTCTTC. This codes for CASSHNSPNNEQFF.

This clone was detected once. V and J are TRBV5-1 and TRBJ2-3, with 7 bases aligning to TRBD2. V shed 2 bases and J 1 base; nucleotides not matched to a gene: 4. The CDR3 extends over 15 amino acids. In germline, CDR1 is SGHRS, CDR2 YFSETQ. The CDR3 region is CASSFRDYRTDTQYF. The CDR3 DNA is TGCGCCAGCAGCTTCCGGGACTACCGCACAGATACGCAGTATTTT.

The chain combines TRBV5-1 with TRBJ1-1; D unresolved. The CDR3 has 16 residues. The V gene lost 4 bases and the J gene lost 1 base, with 17 bases spanning the gap. Per germline, CDR1 SGHRS and CDR2 YFSETQ. The CDR3 protein is CASSPMSRRGNTEAFF. The CDR3 nucleotides read TGCGCCAGCAGCCCCATGAGTCGTCGGGGGAACACTGAAGCTTTCTTT.

The V and J genes are TRBV29-1 and TRBJ2-2; 11 bases match TRBD2. CDR3 length: 18 residues. Germline values: CDR1 SQVTM, CDR2 ANQGSEA. With 3 bases clipped from V and 5 bases from J, the junction kept 14 bases outside the gene matches. The CDR3 DNA is TGCAGCGTTGAGGCCTATCTTAGCGGGGGGGCCGGAACCGGGGAGCTGTTTTTT. Encoded protein: CSVEAYLSGGAGTGELFF.

This chain joins TRBV6-5 and TRBJ2-7; 9 nucleotides align to TRBD2. Germline V gene data show CDR1 as MNHEY and CDR2 as SVGAGI. This CDR3 is built from 14 residues. With V trimmed by 10 bases and J by 0 bases, 7 bases remained unmatched. CDR3 bases: TGTGCCACCCTCGGGACTAGCCACTCCTACGAGCAGTACTTC. Its protein is CATLGTSHSYEQYF.

The chain couples TRBV9 to TRBJ2-2; no clear D. Trimming pared 0 bases from V and 1 base from J, leaving 10 bases between. This CDR3 contains 16 residues. The germline CDR1 and CDR2 sequences are SGDLS and YYNGEE. CDR3 sequence: CASSVDPLGNTGELFF. The CDR3 DNA is TGTGCCAGCAGCGTAGATCCCCTGGGGAACACCGGGGAGCTGTTTTTT. Complete variable domain (other parts from reference TRBV9 and TRBJ2-2): DSGVTQTPKHLITATGQRVTLRCSPRSGDLSVYWYQQSLDQGLQFLIQYYNGEERAKGNILERFSAQQFPDLHSELNLSSLELGDSALYFCASSVDPLGNTGELFFGEGSRLTVL.

V is TRBV7-6 and J is TRBJ2-7; weak D call: TRBD1 (6 bases). V was shortened by 1 base and J by 2 bases, with 9 bases between the two germline ends. Germline V lookup: CDR1 SGHVS, CDR2 FNYEAQ. There are 14 residues in the CDR3. DNA of the CDR3: TGTGCCAGCAGCTTAGGAGGGACACCCTACGAGCAGTACTTC. The encoded protein is CASSLGGTPYEQYF.

The chain links TRBV6-1 to TRBJ1-2; D gene ambiguous. V lost 5 bases and J lost 5, with 3 bases in between. CDR1 is MNHNS and CDR2 is SASEGT in the germline V gene. The CDR3 covers 10 residues. The DNA of the CDR3 is TGTGCCAGCAGTCGATATGGCTACACCTTC. Translation: CASSRYGYTF.

The V gene is TRBV12-5, the J gene TRBJ1-2, with 9 bases lining up with TRBD1. The CDR3 is 15 residues long. Germline V gene sequence: CDR1 LGHNT, CDR2 FRNRAP. With 2 bases clipped from V and 4 bases from J, the junction kept 5 bases outside the gene matches. This chain's CDR3 is CASGLTGGAFYGYTF. The CDR3 DNA reads as TGTGCTAGTGGTTTGACAGGGGGCGCGTTCTATGGCTACACCTTC.

The chain couples TRBV6-1 to TRBJ1-1; D not resolved. V lost 6 bases to trimming and J lost 1 base, with 9 bases between them. The CDR3 runs to 13 residues. CDR1 MNHNS and CDR2 SASEGT come from the germline V gene. The CDR3 sequence is CASRLVENTEAFF. The CDR3 region has the DNA TGTGCCAGCAGACTCGTGGAGAACACTGAAGCTTTCTTT.

The chain joins TRBV9 to TRBJ2-5, with 7 bases that match TRBD1. V lost 2 bases to trimming and J lost 5 bases; unmatched junction nucleotides: 9. This CDR3 has 15 residues. Germline loops: CDR1 SGDLS, CDR2 YYNGEE. Here the CDR3 DNA reads TGTGCCAGCAGCGTCGAGACAGGGCTGGGGGAGACCCAGTACTTC. Translation: CASSVETGLGETQYF.

This rearrangement joins TRBV7-9 to TRBJ2-1; 8 bases fit TRBD2. V was pared by 2 bases and J by 10 bases, with 7 bases of the junction left unmatched. This CDR3 region has 14 residues. The germline V gene encodes CDR1 SEHNR and CDR2 FQNEAQ (reference sequence). Here the CDR3 reads CASSLRGGGVEQFF. Here the CDR3 DNA reads TGTGCCAGCAGCTTACGGGGGGGCGGAGTCGAGCAGTTCTTC.

J is TRBJ2-3 and V is TRBV9, with 7 nucleotides matching TRBD2. V was clipped by 0 bases and J by 2 bases; unmatched bases: 6. Per the germline V gene, CDR1 is SGDLS and CDR2 is YYNGEE. CDR3 size: 16 residues. CDR3 DNA: TGTGCCAGCAGCGTAGTAGGAGCGGGGACCACAGATACGCAGTATTTT. Amino acids: CASSVVGAGTTDTQYF. Full variable domain (rest looked up from reference TRBV9 and TRBJ2-3): DSGVTQTPKHLITATGQRVTLRCSPRSGDLSVYWYQQSLDQGLQFLIQYYNGEERAKGNILERFSAQQFPDLHSELNLSSLELGDSALYFCASSVVGAGTTDTQYFGPGTRLTVL.

This rearrangement joins TRBV13 to TRBJ2-3; 9 nucleotides align to TRBD1. The germline V gene has CDR1 PRHDT and CDR2 FYEKMQ (reference sequence). The CDR3 is made up of 14 amino acids. Germline trimming cut 5 bases from V and 5 bases from J; bases unmatched to any gene: 5. The CDR3 sequence: CASSPQGAGDTQYF. The CDR3 coding sequence is TGTGCCAGCAGCCCACAGGGGGCGGGAGATACGCAGTATTTT.

This rearrangement joins TRBV10-1 to TRBJ2-1; D tentatively fits TRBD1 or TRBD2 (5 bases each). CDR1 and CDR2 from the germline V gene are WNHNN and SYGVQD (reference sequence). Trimming cost V 2 bases and J 5 bases, with 19 bases left between them. The CDR3 is made up of 17 amino acids. CDR3: CASSEDLGPVENNEQFF. CDR3 in DNA: TGCGCCAGCAGTGAGGATCTGGGACCGGTGGAAAACAATGAGCAGTTCTTC.

The V call is TRBV7-9, the J call TRBJ1-2; D is uncertain. V was pared by 6 bases and J by 4 bases, with 15 bases between. Germline loops: CDR1 SEHNR, CDR2 FQNEAQ (reference sequence). CDR3 length: 14 residues. Here the CDR3 DNA reads TGTGCCAGCAGTTACTTAGGCTCATCCTATGGCTACACCTTC. It encodes CASSYLGSSYGYTF.